This TCR beta chain was sequenced in a study of blood T cell repertoires in COVID-19 (TCRdb year 2020). For the wider study: Collaborator samples came from the United States, Italy and Spain and covered acute and convalescent phases of COVID-19. The sample metadata nearly always contained a de-identified subject ID, COVID-19 status, age in years and sex. Where available, HLA class I and class II types were obtained from metadata supplied by the sample provider rather than from assay-based typing. The repertoires were released in a freely available public database meant as a resource for research on the immune response to SARS-CoV-2. The prospective study material was composed of cDNA or gDNA derived from T cells, B-cell-depleted T cells, or PBMCs. The samples were drawn from two sources: the first 160 participants of the ongoing ImmuneRACE study, and about 1,300 subjects contributed by 6 global collaborators. Deeply sampled blood TCRbeta repertoires from subjects exposed to, actively infected with, or recovered from COVID-19 were included in the dataset.

The CDR3 runs 15 amino acids, cysteine and phenylalanine included. The sequence is cut down to CDR3 DNA, 45 bases in frame from base 1. The junction shows trimming of 5 bases on V and 4 bases on J, plus 15 bases between the germline ends. The germline V gene specifies SGHDN as CDR1 and FVKESK as CDR2. Participants in the prospective study were enrolled through a virtual design, were aged about 18 to 100 years, and lived in approximately 24 United States geographic areas. Cohort assignment in the prospective study relied on participant-reported clinical history from a screening survey and a study questionnaire. For ImmuneRACE Cohort 3, a participant was defined as recovered based on two consecutive negative NP/OP PCR tests, clearance by a healthcare professional, or resolution of symptoms. In the prospective study, whole blood, serum and a nasopharyngeal or oropharyngeal swab were collected from each participant by mobile phlebotomists. Prospective study participants could optionally give additional blood draws and questionnaires over an approximately two-month period. Before DNA extraction, blood samples from the prospective study were shipped at room temperature or frozen.

Concerning this clone: What this receptor recognizes is not known. One base away there is no much larger clone; base qualities are not given.

Broader findings and caveats from the paper: The amount of clinical and demographic metadata varied by source and participant and was provided uncurated.

TCRbeta CDR3 regions were amplified from genomic DNA using the immunoSEQ Assay, a bias-controlled multiplex PCR. As for the authors' bioinformatics: Within the assay, amplification of reference gene primers was used to estimate how many nucleated cells each sample contained. To quantify the absolute abundance of each unique TCRbeta CDR3 rearrangement, sequence reads were collapsed and filtered. For each sample, productive Simpson clonality was calculated as the square root of Simpson's diversity index over productive rearrangements. TCRdb retrieved this table from immuneACCESS and kept in-frame rearrangements only. Not all clones are present; in checked studies, unresolved V genes account for under half, and no reason is known for the remainder. The DNA gave D and trimming, while V, J and clone size come from that table. The sample has some 240,000 clones on record, about 80% of them singletons. Clones ranked in the top ten supply roughly 3.1% of the sample.

Specimen: PBMCs or T cells enriched from blood (not recorded which). The receptor chain draws on TRBV14 and TRBJ2-1; the D gene is perhaps TRBD1, on 6 matching bases. This receptor was identified in a man aged 45-65 years who had recovered from COVID-19. The CDR3 region: CASSYPGQSYNEQFF. The DNA reads as follows: TGTGCCAGCAGCTACCCCGGACAGAGTTACAATGAGCAGTTCTTC.